The following is a TCR beta chain sequence with its context. Original handling: Amplification of reference gene primers provided the estimated nucleated cell counts. Here immunoSEQ multiplex PCR was the method, and the copy in TCRdb shows in-frame clones only, minus some. V, J and clone size are taken as reported in that table, and D and trimming were inferred from the DNA itself. Of roughly 250,000 clones listed, approximately 83% were seen once; the top ten hold about 7.4%. This specimen comes from a study of blood T cell repertoires in COVID-19. Study-level information: COVID-19 samples collected from the United States, Italy and Spain covered acute and convalescent phases. From T cells, B-cell-depleted T cells, or PBMCs came the material, which was cDNA or gDNA.

The CDR3 is 14 residues long. Germline CDR1 SGHRS, CDR2 YFSETQ. The ends were cut back, 0 bases at V and 3 bases at J, with 9 bases in the middle. The TCR was taken from a woman in her forties or fifties with acute or convalescent COVID-19. The V gene is TRBV5-1, the J gene TRBJ1-1, with D maybe TRBD1 (6 bases). The specimen was peripheral blood. The DNA for the CDR3 is TGCGCCAGCAGCTTGGACAACAGGGACACTGAAGCTTTCTTT. It encodes CASSLDNRDTEAFF.